This T cell receptor (beta chain) emerged from a study of cytomegalovirus exposure and HLA in healthy donors. This CDR3 spans 13 amino acids. CDR1 and CDR2 (germline): SGHRS, YFSETQ. V was cut by 0 bases and J by 5 bases, with 5 bases left in between. The PCR made use of 60 Vbeta and 13 Jbeta primers. The data were produced by immunoSEQ multiplex PCR, yet TCRdb's version contains in-frame clones alone and is incomplete. The data show some 120,000 clones, with nearly 80% seen just once and over 5% held by the top ten. Sequencing was carried out using PBMCs. The origin of this receptor is a middle-aged woman in good health and CMV-seronegative. The V call is TRBV5-1, the J call TRBJ1-4; no clear D. CDR3 loop: CASSLVENEKLFF. In DNA, the CDR3 is TGCGCCAGCAGCTTGGTGGAGAATGAAAAACTGTTTTTT.